The 22 T cell receptor beta chains below all came from one sample that was sequenced in a study of T cells in Graves' hyperthyroidism and ophthalmopathy. TCR beta CDR3 regions were amplified from RNA transcripts. The TCR CDR3 was amplified in a first-round RT-PCR using the HTBI primer set. Using its own MiXCR run on the multiplex PCR reads, TCRdb lists one record per CDR3 protein. Seen here are roughly 300,000 distinct CDR3 sequences, 25% to 30% observed once, and the top ten hold roughly 24%. The specimen sequenced was blood. The receptors here all came from a man aged 35 to 55 with Graves' hyperthyroidism that later progressed to Graves' ophthalmopathy.

The CDR3 bases are TGTGCCAGCAGTTACTCCGGACTAGCGGGAGGTCTGGGCTACGAGCAGTACTTC. Its protein is CASSYSGLAGGLGYEQYF. The genes are TRBV6-2 or TRBV6-3 and TRBJ2-7, with 14 bases matching TRBD2. V gave up 0 bases and J gave up 3 bases; unmatched junction bases: 7. CDR1 and CDR2 (germline): MNHEY, SVGEGT. This CDR3 region has 18 residues.

V usage is TRBV6-5 and J usage is TRBJ2-7; tentative D call: TRBD2 (5 bases). The V gene's germline CDR1 is MNHEY and CDR2 SVGAGI. V was pared by 0 bases and J by 3 bases, with 12 bases between. This CDR3 has 15 amino acids. This CDR3 reads CASSYSRGWHYEQYF. As DNA, the CDR3 is TGTGCCAGCAGTTACTCTAGAGGGTGGCACTACGAGCAGTACTTC.

The V and J genes are TRBV12-3 or TRBV12-4 and TRBJ2-5, with D uncertain. V shed 8 bases and J shed 2 bases, with 9 bases lying between them. This CDR3 contains 12 residues. Written as DNA, the CDR3 is TGTGCCAGCGCCCTCGGTCAAGAGACCCAGTACTTC. Protein product: CASALGQETQYF.

This clonotype came up many times. The V gene is TRBV5-1, the J gene TRBJ1-1, with 8 bases identical to TRBD1. Germline values: CDR1 SGHRS, CDR2 YFSETQ. This CDR3 spans 16 amino acids. J was trimmed by 1 base and V by 0 bases; bases with no gene match: 5. The CDR3 DNA sequence: TGCGCCAGCAGCTTGGGATGGACAGGGTCGAACACTGAAGCTTTCTTT. Translating it yields CASSLGWTGSNTEAFF.

This clonotype was picked up many times. The rearrangement uses TRBV15 and TRBJ1-5, with a possible D match to TRBD1 (5 bases). The germline V gene has CDR1 LNHNV and CDR2 YYDKDF (reference sequence). This CDR3 is 16 amino acids long. V lost 8 bases and J lost 0, with 17 bases in between. The CDR3 region is CATQGQGPYSNQPQHF. CDR3 nucleotides: TGTGCCACCCAAGGGCAGGGACCTTATAGCAATCAGCCCCAGCATTTT. The entire variable domain, with the rest obtained from reference TRBV15 and TRBJ1-5, is as follows: DAMVIQNPRYQVTQFGKPVTLSCSQTLNHNVMYWYQQKSSQAPKLLFHYYDKDFNNEADTPDNFQSRRPNTSFCFLDIRSPGLGDTAMYLCATQGQGPYSNQPQHFGDGTRLSIL.

This clonotype was counted at least ten times. The chain has TRBV7-9 and TRBJ2-5; D may be TRBD1 (6 bases). Germline-derived CDR1 and CDR2 are SEHNR and FQNEAQ (reference sequence). This CDR3 is 15 amino acids long. Trimming took off 4 bases at V and 5 bases at J, with 17 bases between the two ends. CDR3 in amino acids: CASSSPEQGRETQYF. The CDR3 region has the DNA TGTGCCAGCAGCTCGCCCGAACAGGGACGGGAGACCCAGTACTTC.

At least ten counts were recorded for this clonotype. The rearrangement uses TRBV10-3 and TRBJ2-7, with D possibly matching TRBD2 (5 bases). Germline values: CDR1 ENHRY, CDR2 SYGVKD. The ends were cut back, 3 bases at V and 4 bases at J, with 10 bases in the middle. The CDR3 contains 13 residues. The CDR3 sequence is CAISDTRTYEQYF. The CDR3 DNA is TGTGCCATCAGTGACACTAGGACTTACGAGCAGTACTTC.

This clonotype was observed a few times. The rearrangement uses TRBV11-3 and TRBJ1-1; D is ambiguous. The CDR3 totals 13 residues. Trimming took 2 bases from V and 5 from J, leaving 9 bases between them. CDR1 and CDR2 (germline): SGHNT, YENEEA. This CDR3 is CASSLLMETEAFF. The CDR3 nucleotides are TGTGCCAGCAGCTTATTGATGGAGACTGAAGCTTTCTTT.

This clonotype occurred many times. The chain employs TRBV27 and TRBJ2-7; 13 bases agree with TRBD2. The CDR3 covers 16 residues. The germline V gene has CDR1 MNHEY and CDR2 SMNVEV (reference sequence). V shed 3 bases, J shed 4 bases, and the junction held 6 bases outside the gene matches. The CDR3 sequence is CASSFFGLAGDYEQYF. CDR3 nucleotide sequence: TGTGCCAGCAGTTTCTTTGGACTAGCGGGAGATTACGAGCAGTACTTC.

This clonotype was counted at least ten times. The CDR3 does not close with the conserved phenylalanine or tryptophan, likely indicating a read error. CDR3 nucleotide sequence: TGTGCCAGCAGCTCAGTGGGGACGGGACAGGGCTACGAGCAGTACTCC. This codes for CASSSVGTGQGYEQYS. The rearrangement links TRBV11-2 to TRBJ2-7, with 9 positions matching TRBD1. The CDR3 runs 16 residues. CDR1 and CDR2 from the germline V gene are SGHAT and FQNNGV. The V gene end was trimmed by 4 bases and the J gene end by 3 bases; junction bases not matched to a gene: 10.

This clonotype appeared many times. V usage is TRBV20-1 and J usage is TRBJ2-5, with 10 bases that match TRBD2. Germline-derived CDR1 and CDR2 are DFQATT and SNEGSKA (reference sequence). The junction had 5 bases not matched to a gene; V was cut back by 2 bases and J by 5 bases. This CDR3 is 14 amino acids long. The CDR3 DNA is TGCAGTGCTAGAAGCCTAGCGGGAGAGGAGACCCAGTACTTC. Translated, it gives CSARSLAGEETQYF.

This clonotype has ten or more counts. The chain uses TRBV12-3 or TRBV12-4 and TRBJ2-7; weak D call: TRBD1 (6 bases). Trimming took 1 base from V and 3 from J, leaving 10 bases between them. The CDR3 is 14 amino acids. The CDR3 coding sequence is TGTGCCAGCAGTTTAGGGACAGCTTACTACGAGCAGTACTTC. It encodes CASSLGTAYYEQYF.

This clonotype was recorded at least ten times. This sequence joins TRBV28 and TRBJ2-5, with D possibly matching TRBD2 (6 bases). The ends were cut back, 5 bases at V and 2 bases at J, with 12 bases in the middle. The CDR3 length is 14 residues. Germline V gives CDR1 MDHEN, CDR2 SYDVKM. The CDR3: CASSGGSLQETQYF. Here the CDR3 DNA reads TGTGCCAGCAGTGGGGGGTCGTTACAAGAGACCCAGTACTTC.

The sample holds many counts of this clonotype. This sequence joins TRBV9 and TRBJ2-7; 8 bases align to TRBD2. Trimming took 4 bases from V and 3 from J; bases not matched to a gene: 18. Germline V gives CDR1 SGDLS, CDR2 YYNGEE. The CDR3 consists of 18 residues. The CDR3 here is CASSPNEGFPGGIYEQYF. CDR3 nucleotides: TGTGCCAGCAGCCCTAATGAGGGGTTCCCGGGAGGGATCTACGAGCAGTACTTC.

This clonotype came up many times. The rearrangement links TRBV12-3 or TRBV12-4 to TRBJ1-2, with D perhaps TRBD1 (5 bases). This CDR3 comprises 13 residues. V was cut by 6 bases and J by 2 bases, with 10 bases left in between. The CDR3 loop reads CASSPGRNYGYTF. The DNA for the CDR3 is TGTGCCAGCAGCCCAGGGAGGAACTATGGCTACACCTTC.

The rearrangement links TRBV20-1 to TRBJ2-5; tentative D call: TRBD2 (6 bases). This CDR3 has 12 amino acids. V was shortened by 2 bases and J by 5 bases, with 9 bases between the two germline ends. In germline, CDR1 is DFQATT, CDR2 SNEGSKA (reference sequence). Here the CDR3 reads CSARTSYETQYF. The CDR3, as DNA: TGCAGTGCTAGAACTAGCTACGAGACCCAGTACTTC.

The rearrangement joins TRBV5-1 to TRBJ1-2; D might be TRBD1 (6 bases). Trimming shortened V by 6 bases and J by 0 bases, and 15 bases separated the two germline ends. The CDR3 covers 15 residues. Per the germline V gene, CDR1 is SGHRS and CDR2 is YFSETQ. CDR3 loop: CASKLRTASNYGYTF. The CDR3 DNA follows: TGCGCCAGCAAGCTAAGGACAGCCTCTAACTATGGCTACACCTTC. Supplemented by reference TRBV5-1 and TRBJ1-2, the full variable domain reads KAGVTQTPRYLIKTRGQQVTLSCSPISGHRSVSWYQQTPGQGLQFLFEYFSETQRNKGNFPGRFSGRQFSNSRSEMNVSTLELGDSALYLCASKLRTASNYGYTFGSGTRLTVV.

V gene TRBV5-6 combines with J gene TRBJ2-7; 8 nucleotides align to TRBD2. CDR1 is SGHDT, CDR2 YYEEEE, per germline. This CDR3 region has 14 residues. With V trimmed by 5 bases and J by 3 bases, 7 bases remained unmatched. CDR3 residues: CASRKLADLYEQYF. CDR3 DNA: TGTGCCAGCAGGAAACTAGCGGACCTCTACGAGCAGTACTTC.

Ten or more counts support this clonotype. The chain recombines TRBV5-1 with TRBJ1-2, with 7 bases lining up with TRBD1. The germline CDR1 and CDR2 sequences are SGHRS and YFSETQ. V dropped 4 bases and J dropped 7; count of bases not matched to a gene: 13. CDR3 length: 15 residues. The CDR3, as DNA: TGCGCCAGCAGCCAGGCCACGACAGGGATCTCTGGCTACACCTTC. Its protein is CASSQATTGISGYTF.

This clonotype came up many times. The genes are TRBV19 and TRBJ1-2; D unclear. With 0 bases removed from V and 4 bases from J, the gap between germline ends came to 3 bases. The germline gives CDR1 LNHDA, CDR2 SQIVND (reference sequence). This CDR3 contains 12 residues. CDR3 sequence (DNA): TGTGCCAGTAGTATAGACAGCTATGGCTACACCTTC. It specifies CASSIDSYGYTF.

V is TRBV6-2 or TRBV6-3 and J is TRBJ1-1; D is unresolved. V was shortened by 1 base and J by 0 bases, with 3 bases between the two germline ends. From germline, CDR1 is MNHEY and CDR2 SVGEGT. The CDR3 contains 13 residues. CDR3 sequence reads: CASSYFLNTEAFF. The CDR3 DNA reads as TGTGCCAGCAGTTACTTTTTGAACACTGAAGCTTTCTTT.

This clonotype was observed many times. The rearrangement links TRBV7-2 to TRBJ2-1, with 14 positions matching TRBD2. Germline CDR1 SGHTA, CDR2 FQGNSA. The CDR3 length is 19 residues. V dropped 3 bases and J dropped 1; count of bases not matched to a gene: 8. DNA of the CDR3: TGTGCCAGCAGCTTGACCGGGACTAGCGGGAGTAGGTCCTACAATGAGCAGTTCTTC. Its translation is CASSLTGTSGSRSYNEQFF. Combining the CDR3 with reference TRBV7-2 and TRBJ2-1 gives the whole variable domain GAGVSQSPSNKVTEKGKDVELRCDPISGHTALYWYRQSLGQGLEFLIYFQGNSAPDKSGLPSDRFSAERTGGSVSTLTIQRTQQEDSAVYLCASSLTGTSGSRSYNEQFFGPGTRLTVL.